The 26 T cell receptor beta chains given below trace back to one sample, sequenced in a study of patients and donors after allogeneic stem cell transplantation. One entry per CDR3 protein, called by TCRdb with MiXCR from the RT-PCR reads. The table records 900,000 to 1,000,000 distinct CDR3 sequences, more than 15% of them present only once. The source material was blood, either unsorted or a sorted T cell fraction (not recorded which). All receptors derive from a human donor who was either an allogeneic HSCT recipient or a stem cell or donor lymphocyte infusion donor (not recorded which). It is not recorded whose cells these are; they may come from a transplant donor.

The gene calls are TRBV3-1 and TRBJ2-2, with a tentative D call TRBD2 (6 bases). This CDR3 is built from 15 residues. Trimming took off 4 bases at V and 4 bases at J, with 13 bases between the two ends. CDR1 is LGHDT, CDR2 YNNKEL, per germline (reference sequence). CDR3 protein: CASSPRDGGTGELFF. The DNA for the CDR3 is TGTGCCAGCAGCCCCCGGGACGGGGGCACCGGGGAGCTGTTTTTT.

The chain recombines TRBV5-5 with TRBJ2-1; a weak D match, TRBD1 (6 bases). The ends were cut back, 0 bases at V and 1 base at J, with 11 bases in the middle. The V gene's germline CDR1 is SGHKS and CDR2 YYEKEE (reference sequence). The CDR3 spans 16 residues. As DNA, the CDR3 is TGTGCCAGCAGCTTGGAGGGGACAATATCCTACAATGAGCAGTTCTTC. Residues: CASSLEGTISYNEQFF.

The V gene is TRBV6-1, the J gene TRBJ2-3; TRBD1 matches at 7 bases. This CDR3 has 15 residues. Germline V CDR1 and CDR2: MNHNS, SASEGT. V was clipped by 7 bases and J by 4 bases; unmatched bases: 11. CDR3 sequence: CASTTRQGRSDTQYF. As DNA, the CDR3 is TGTGCCAGCACCACTAGACAGGGTCGTTCAGATACGCAGTATTTT.

The table lists this clonotype with a few counts. The CDR3 loop is CASSQDTGTGQETQYF. CDR3 in DNA: TGTGCCAGCAGCCAAGATACGGGGACAGGGCAAGAGACCCAGTACTTC. V gene TRBV4-2 combines with J gene TRBJ2-5, with 9 bases lining up with TRBD1. The CDR3 sequence is 16 residues long. Germline CDR1 LGHNA, CDR2 YNFKEQ. Trimming removed 0 bases from V and 2 bases from J; junction bases left unmatched: 4.

This clonotype showed up many times. Here the CDR3 DNA reads TGTGCCAGCAGTACCAAACAGGGACGAACTGAAGCTTTCTTT. This sequence encodes CASSTKQGRTEAFF. The chain is built from TRBV12-3 or TRBV12-4 and TRBJ1-1; a possible D gene is TRBD1 (6 bases). V lost 5 bases to trimming and J lost 5 bases, with 15 bases between them. The CDR3 runs 14 residues.

The CDR3 protein is CATSDPGVGTEAFF. The CDR3 nucleotides read TGTGCCACCAGTGATCCGGGGGTGGGGACTGAAGCTTTCTTT. The chain combines TRBV24-1 with TRBJ1-1; D perhaps matches TRBD1 (5 bases). Trimming cost V 3 bases and J 5 bases, with 12 bases left between them. This CDR3 has 14 amino acids. The germline gives CDR1 KGHDR, CDR2 SFDVKD.

This clonotype was seen more than once but under ten times. This chain links TRBV29-1 with TRBJ1-4, with D possibly matching TRBD1 (5 bases). V gave up 4 bases and J gave up 2 bases, with 17 bases separating them. The CDR3 covers 16 residues. Per germline, CDR1 SQVTM and CDR2 ANQGSEA. The CDR3 spells CSVVGGSGATNEKLFF. CDR3 sequence (DNA): TGCAGCGTTGTGGGGGGGTCCGGCGCCACTAATGAAAAACTGTTTTTT. Full variable domain (remainder filled in from reference TRBV29-1 and TRBJ1-4): SAVISQKPSRDICQRGTSLTIQCQVDSQVTMMFWYRQQPGQSLTLIATANQGSEATYESGFVIDKFPISRPNLTFSTLTVSNMSPEDSSIYLCSVVGGSGATNEKLFFGSGTQLSVL.

This clonotype showed up just a few times. The chain has TRBV2 and TRBJ1-2; maybe TRBD1 (5 bases). Germline CDR1 and CDR2: SNHLY and FYNNEI. The V and J ends lost 0 bases and 5 bases respectively, with 13 bases between them. This CDR3 contains 15 residues. Here the CDR3 DNA reads TGTGCCAGCAGTGAAGCGCTTGCGGGGGTTTATGGCTACACCTTC. Amino acid sequence: CASSEALAGVYGYTF.

The chain has TRBV4-2 and TRBJ2-7; no clear D. This CDR3 region has 13 residues. Between the trimmed V and J ends, which lost 3 bases and 3 bases, there was a span of 9 bases. CDR1 LGHNA and CDR2 YNFKEQ come from the germline V gene. CDR3 in DNA: TGTGCCAGCAGCCAGACTCCGGTCTACGAGCAGTACTTC. Encoded protein: CASSQTPVYEQYF.

The V call is TRBV27, the J call TRBJ2-2; D is unclear. CDR3 length: 15 amino acids. CDR1 and CDR2 (germline): MNHEY, SMNVEV (reference sequence). The V and J ends lost 3 bases and 0 bases respectively, with 8 bases between them. The CDR3 sequence: CASSLDGPNTGELFF. CDR3 DNA: TGTGCCAGCAGTTTGGACGGCCCGAACACCGGGGAGCTGTTTTTT.

This clonotype was recorded a few times. The chain couples TRBV27 to TRBJ2-7, with 8 bases identical to TRBD1. The CDR3 is 14 residues long. Unmatched junction bases numbered 8, after V lost 5 bases and J lost 5 bases. The germline V gene encodes CDR1 MNHEY and CDR2 SMNVEV (reference sequence). CDR3 nucleotides: TGTGCCAGCAGTCTTCGGACAGGGATGGACGAGCAGTACTTC. It is translated as CASSLRTGMDEQYF.

This sequence joins TRBV20-1 and TRBJ1-4; 11 bases agree with TRBD1. CDR1 DFQATT and CDR2 SNEGSKA come from the germline V gene (reference sequence). This CDR3 comprises 14 residues. V gave up 4 bases and J gave up 8 bases; unmatched junction bases: 6. The DNA of the CDR3 is TGCAGTGCTATCGGACAGGGGGCGCCCGAAAAACTGTTTTTT. The encoded protein is CSAIGQGAPEKLFF.

This clonotype was counted a few times. The chain joins TRBV12-3 or TRBV12-4 to TRBJ1-2; a weak D match, TRBD1 (6 bases). With 9 bases removed from V and 4 bases from J, the gap between germline ends came to 9 bases. The CDR3 totals 11 residues. The CDR3 loop reads CASQGTYGYTF. Written as DNA, the CDR3 is TGTGCCAGTCAGGGGACCTATGGCTACACCTTC.

This clonotype was seen a few times. This sequence joins TRBV29-1 and TRBJ1-5; D gene uncertain. Germline CDR1 is SQVTM and CDR2 is ANQGSEA. The V and J ends lost 4 bases and 4 bases respectively, with 8 bases between them. The CDR3 runs to 12 residues. The CDR3: CSVVADNQPQHF. DNA of the CDR3: TGCAGCGTTGTGGCTGATAATCAGCCCCAGCATTTT.

In this sample, this clonotype turned up many times. This chain connects TRBV12-3 or TRBV12-4 to TRBJ1-2; 9 bases are a match to TRBD1. V was clipped by 6 bases and J by 8 bases; unmatched bases: 10. The CDR3 totals 14 residues. In DNA, the CDR3 is TGTGCCAGCAGAAACCGGGACAGGGCCGGGGGCTACACCTTC. Translated: CASRNRDRAGGYTF.

V and J are TRBV7-6 and TRBJ1-6; unclear D gene. The CDR3 loop spans 15 amino acids. CDR1 is SGHVS, CDR2 FNYEAQ, per germline. V was cut by 1 base and J by 9 bases, with 13 bases left in between. The DNA of the CDR3 is TGTGCCAGCAGCTTAGTCGAGGGTTTTGCTTCACCCCTCCACTTT. Translating it yields CASSLVEGFASPLHF. Drawing the rest from reference TRBV7-6 and TRBJ1-6, the complete variable domain is GAGVSQSPRYKVTKRGQDVALRCDPISGHVSLYWYRQALGQGPEFLTYFNYEAQQDKSGLPNDRFSAERPEGSISTLTIQRTEQRDSAMYRCASSLVEGFASPLHFGNGTRLTVT.

The V and J genes are TRBV6-1 and TRBJ2-7, with D perhaps TRBD1 (5 bases). CDR3 length equals 15 residues. Between the trimmed V and J ends, which lost 0 bases and 0 bases, there was a span of 9 bases. From germline, CDR1 is MNHNS and CDR2 SASEGT. The CDR3 nucleotides read TGTGCCAGCAGTGAAGCTAGCCAGGGCTCCTACGAGCAGTACTTC. Translation gives CASSEASQGSYEQYF.

This clonotype has more than one count but fewer than ten. This chain uses TRBV18 with TRBJ2-1, with D perhaps matching TRBD2 (5 bases). CDR3 length equals 13 residues. The V gene's germline CDR1 is KGHSH and CDR2 LQKENI. Trimming took off 2 bases at V and 10 bases at J, with 12 bases between the two ends. The CDR3 region is CASSPGGETEQFF. The CDR3 bases are TGTGCCAGCTCACCAGGAGGAGAAACGGAGCAGTTCTTC.

The J gene is TRBJ1-2, the V gene TRBV20-1; 9 positions agree with TRBD1. Germline V gene lookup returns CDR1 DFQATT and CDR2 SNEGSKA (reference sequence). V gave up 6 bases and J gave up 5 bases; unmatched junction bases: 1. The CDR3 is made up of 11 amino acids. The CDR3 nucleotides are TGCAGTGCCGGACAGGGGTATGGCTACACCTTC. Amino acid sequence: CSAGQGYGYTF.

The rearrangement uses TRBV11-1 and TRBJ2-5, with D perhaps matching TRBD1 or TRBD2 (7 bases each). CDR1 and CDR2 (germline): SGHAT, FQDESV (reference sequence). Trimming cost V 4 bases and J 2 bases, with 23 bases left between them. CDR3 length: 18 residues. The CDR3 protein is CASSSTSKGGGQQETQYF. The CDR3 DNA is TGTGCCAGCAGCTCGACCTCGAAGGGCGGGGGACAGCAAGAGACCCAGTACTTC.

This clonotype has more than one count but fewer than ten. The chain links TRBV5-1 to TRBJ1-2; D gene uncertain. The germline CDR1 and CDR2 sequences are SGHRS and YFSETQ. V was trimmed by 8 bases and J by 1 base, leaving 9 bases between them. The CDR3 sequence is 12 residues long. In DNA, the CDR3 is TGCGCCAGTCATGATAATAACTATGGCTACACCTTC. This gives the protein CASHDNNYGYTF.

This chain joins TRBV20-1 and TRBJ2-7; D is uncertain. The CDR3 contains 14 residues. Germline assignment: CDR1 DFQATT and CDR2 SNEGSKA (reference sequence). V was cut by 5 bases and J by 0 bases, with 14 bases left in between. CDR3 amino acids: CSAFDEVFSYEQYF. The CDR3 DNA reads as TGCAGTGCTTTCGACGAGGTATTCTCCTACGAGCAGTACTTC.

This rearrangement joins TRBV20-1 to TRBJ2-1; 7 nucleotides line up with TRBD1. The CDR3 has 16 residues. J gave up 6 bases and V 0 bases, and 11 bases lay outside the gene matches. Germline V gene sequence: CDR1 DFQATT, CDR2 SNEGSKA (reference sequence). The CDR3 nucleotides are TGCAGTGCTAGAGATAGGGGGCTCCGCGGGTCCAATGAGCAGTTCTTC. This gives the protein CSARDRGLRGSNEQFF.

There are many counts of this clonotype. The chain has TRBV12-3 or TRBV12-4 and TRBJ2-2, with no clear D. V gave up 3 bases and J gave up 3 bases, with 11 bases separating them. The CDR3 is 15 residues long. This chain's CDR3 is CASSFGRVDTGELFF. CDR3 DNA sequence: TGTGCCAGCAGTTTTGGAAGGGTGGACACCGGGGAGCTGTTTTTT.

V gene TRBV28 combines with J gene TRBJ2-7; a weak D match, TRBD2 (5 bases). The germline V gene has CDR1 MDHEN and CDR2 SYDVKM. The V end lost 8 bases, the J end lost 0 bases, and 20 bases lay between the germline ends. CDR3 length: 16 residues. CDR3 sequence (DNA): TGTGCCAGCGGCCTCGGGAAAGGACTCTACTCCTACGAGCAGTACTTC. This translates into CASGLGKGLYSYEQYF.

The rearrangement links TRBV5-1 to TRBJ2-4, with 12 nucleotides matching TRBD1. V gave up 4 bases and J gave up 6 bases; unmatched junction bases: 8. Germline V gene sequence: CDR1 SGHRS, CDR2 YFSETQ. There are 16 residues in the CDR3. The CDR3 protein is CASSTGGTGGGNIQYF. In nucleotides, the CDR3 is TGCGCCAGCAGCACCGGCGGGACAGGGGGCGGAAACATTCAGTACTTC.